A single sample gave rise to the 9 T cell receptor beta chains below, sequenced in a study of cytomegalovirus exposure and HLA in healthy donors. PCR used 60 Vbeta primers and 13 Jbeta primers. Generated by immunoSEQ multiplex PCR, the TCRdb table keeps only in-frame clones and is missing some. Among approximately 90,000 clones listed, roughly 80% were seen once. Sequencing was done on a sample of PBMCs. The source is a male donor in good health and CMV-seronegative.

The rearrangement joins TRBV4-2 to TRBJ1-5; no clear D. The CDR3 runs 17 residues. V was clipped by 3 bases and J by 5 bases, with 20 bases between them. Germline CDR1 is LGHNA and CDR2 is YNFKEQ. The CDR3 sequence: CASSHNPRARGDQPQHF. As DNA, the CDR3 is TGTGCCAGCAGCCACAATCCGAGGGCACGTGGAGATCAGCCCCAGCATTTT.

By sample fraction, this clone is medium-sized. The chain joins TRBV28 to TRBJ1-4, with D uncertain. V was trimmed by 4 bases and J by 0 bases, leaving 9 bases between them. This CDR3 is built from 15 residues. CDR1 is MDHEN, CDR2 SYDVKM, per germline. This CDR3 is CASSSPGTTNEKLFF. For the CDR3, the DNA is TGTGCCAGCAGTTCCCCGGGAACAACTAATGAAAAACTGTTTTTT.

Details on this clone: Within the sample, other DNA sequences also encode this same CDR3. The V call is TRBV6-1, the J call TRBJ2-7, with D tentatively TRBD2 (6 bases). V lost 2 bases, J lost 7 bases, and 15 bases lay in between. Per germline, CDR1 MNHNS and CDR2 SASEGT. The CDR3 runs to 14 residues. The CDR3 sequence: CASSESGGVSEQYF. The CDR3 nucleotides read TGTGCCAGCAGTGAATCCGGGGGAGTGTCGGAGCAGTACTTC.

Only one count was recorded for this clone. This chain uses TRBV27 with TRBJ2-7, with a tentative D call TRBD1 (5 bases). Germline CDR1 and CDR2: MNHEY and SMNVEV (reference sequence). Trimming pared 4 bases from V and 0 bases from J, leaving 7 bases between. CDR3 size: 13 residues. The CDR3: CASSWGNSYEQYF. DNA of the CDR3: TGTGCCAGCAGTTGGGGCAACTCCTACGAGCAGTACTTC.

The genes are TRBV11-2 and TRBJ2-4; 7 bases are a match to TRBD1. The length of the CDR3 is 15 residues. The V and J ends lost 6 bases and 0 bases, in that order; junction bases with no gene match: 5. The V gene's germline CDR1 is SGHAT and CDR2 FQNNGV. CDR3 nucleotide sequence: TGTGCCAGCAGACTACAGGGGTCAGCCAAAAACATTCAGTACTTC. Amino acid sequence: CASRLQGSAKNIQYF.

CDR3 residues: CASSLASGELNYGYTF. Here the CDR3 DNA reads TGTGCCAGCAGCCTGGCTTCCGGGGAGCTTAACTATGGCTACACCTTC. The chain uses TRBV5-5 and TRBJ1-2; D is undetermined. Per germline, CDR1 SGHKS and CDR2 YYEKEE (reference sequence). V lost 4 bases to trimming and J lost 1 base, with 17 bases between them. CDR3 size: 16 residues. Variable domain in full (rest from reference TRBV5-5 and TRBJ1-2): DAGVTQSPTHLIKTRGQQVTLRCSPISGHKSVSWYQQVLGQGPQFIFQYYEKEERGRGNFPDRFSARQFPNYSSELNVNALLLGDSALYLCASSLASGELNYGYTFGSGTRLTVV.

This rearrangement joins TRBV7-2 to TRBJ2-7, with 10 bases lining up with TRBD2. The CDR3 totals 16 residues. With V trimmed by 0 bases and J by 6 bases, 8 bases remained unmatched. Germline lookup yields CDR1 SGHTA and CDR2 FQGNSA. For the CDR3, the DNA is TGTGCCAGCAGCTTAGCGAAGAGCGGGGGGGCCCTCGAGCAGTACTTC. This encodes CASSLAKSGGALEQYF.

The rearrangement uses TRBV6-6 and TRBJ1-6, with D hard to call. The CDR3 runs 13 residues. The V gene's germline CDR1 is MNHNY and CDR2 SVGAGI (reference sequence). The ends were cut back, 6 bases at V and 5 bases at J, with 8 bases in the middle. CDR3 coding DNA: TGTGCCAGCAGCCCGAGAGATAATTCACCCCTCCACTTT. As protein: CASSPRDNSPLHF.

V gene TRBV7-2 combines with J gene TRBJ1-1; D is ambiguous. The germline V gene encodes CDR1 SGHTA and CDR2 FQGNSA. The CDR3 is made up of 16 amino acids. The ends were cut back, 4 bases at V and 4 bases at J, with 19 bases in the middle. The DNA of the CDR3 is TGTGCCAGCAGCTCCCCCCTTAGCGATAGGACCACTGAAGCTTTCTTT. Protein: CASSSPLSDRTTEAFF.